A single sample gave rise to the 13 T cell receptor beta chains below, sequenced in a study of tumor-infiltrating lymphocytes in primary liver carcinoma. Germline DNA was also extracted, and blood RNA was taken from unsorted whole blood. With 500 ng total RNA as template and a constant-region primer, TCR beta cDNA was made. What produced the TCR beta libraries was three nested multiplex PCR rounds using slightly modified ARM-PCR. Investigators reported that the first two PCR rounds, at roughly 11 cycles each, used TRBV1-TRBV30 forward primers with a C-beta reverse primer. Each CDR3 protein is one row after TCRdb ran MiXCR on the multiplex PCR reads. Among about 200,000 distinct CDR3 sequences listed, approximately 64% were seen once. The source material was peripheral blood. The source of these receptors is a woman aged 55 to 70 with primary liver carcinoma and hepatitis B virus infection.

This clonotype was observed a handful of times. The chain combines TRBV28 with TRBJ1-1; 9 bases are a match to TRBD1. CDR1 and CDR2 from the germline V gene are MDHEN and SYDVKM. The CDR3 spans 13 residues. V gave up 4 bases and J gave up 5 bases; unmatched junction bases: 2. The CDR3 bases are TGTGCCAGCAGTTCCGACAGGGGGACTGAAGCTTTCTTT. Protein: CASSSDRGTEAFF.

In the case of this clonotype: This may be a read error, as it is one base from a much larger clone. V gene TRBV29-1 combines with J gene TRBJ2-7, with 9 bases fitting TRBD2. Germline-derived CDR1 and CDR2 are SQVTM and ANQGSEA. The CDR3 has 12 residues. With 3 bases clipped from V and 4 bases from J, the junction kept 1 base outside the gene matches. The CDR3 loop reads CSVDLAGYEQYF. The CDR3 DNA sequence: TGCAGCGTTGATCTAGCGGGATACGAGCAGTACTTC.

This clonotype was recorded many times. V is TRBV6-1 and J is TRBJ2-5; 9 bases are shared with TRBD1. The CDR3 is 15 residues long. Losses at the gene ends were 8 bases for V and 7 bases for J; bases not matched to a gene: 14. CDR1 is MNHNS, CDR2 SASEGT, per germline. CDR3 in DNA: TGTGCCAGCGCCCCAAGGACAGGGGTTGACGGGACCCAGTACTTC. This sequence encodes CASAPRTGVDGTQYF.

This clonotype has at least ten counts. CDR3 nucleotide sequence: TGCAGCGTTGATCTTCCGGGGACGAGCAACACCGGGGAGCTGTTTTTT. This sequence encodes CSVDLPGTSNTGELFF. The chain has TRBV29-1 and TRBJ2-2; D may be TRBD1 or TRBD2 (5 bases each). CDR3 length equals 16 residues. CDR1 SQVTM and CDR2 ANQGSEA come from the germline V gene. Trimming took 3 bases from V and 2 from J, leaving 16 bases between them.

The genes are TRBV11-2 and TRBJ1-4; the D gene is possibly TRBD1 (5 bases). The CDR3 consists of 19 residues. V gave up 1 base and J gave up 15 bases, with 33 bases separating them. Germline CDR1 and CDR2: SGHAT and FQNNGV. CDR3: CASSLAGGRGSSVGLELFF. The CDR3 DNA reads TGTGCCAGCAGCTTAGCGGGAGGACGGGGGTCCTCGGTGGGCTTAGAGTTGTTTTTT.

This clonotype was counted only a few times. V usage is TRBV11-2 and J usage is TRBJ1-6, with 7 nucleotides matching TRBD1. This CDR3 has 16 amino acids. The trim removed 3 bases at V and 7 bases at J, leaving 9 bases unmatched. Germline V gene lookup returns CDR1 SGHAT and CDR2 FQNNGV. The CDR3 DNA sequence: TGTGCCAGCAGCTTCGCCGCCGGGACAGCGAATTCACCCCTCCACTTT. Translating it yields CASSFAAGTANSPLHF.

This clonotype was found many times. This chain uses TRBV29-1 with TRBJ1-5, with TRBD1 matching over 8 bases. Germline V gene sequence: CDR1 SQVTM, CDR2 ANQGSEA. V trimming: 4 bases; J trimming: 4 bases; junction bases outside the gene matches: 3. The CDR3 extends over 13 amino acids. The CDR3 here is CSVGTGLNQPQHF. CDR3 nucleotide sequence: TGCAGCGTTGGGACAGGGCTGAATCAGCCCCAGCATTTT. Filled out from reference TRBV29-1 and TRBJ1-5, the complete variable domain reads SAVISQKPSRDICQRGTSLTIQCQVDSQVTMMFWYRQQPGQSLTLIATANQGSEATYESGFVIDKFPISRPNLTFSTLTVSNMSPEDSSIYLCSVGTGLNQPQHFGDGTRLSIL.

The chain has TRBV11-2 and TRBJ2-1; 7 bases map to TRBD2. The CDR3 has 15 amino acids. Germline V gives CDR1 SGHAT, CDR2 FQNNGV. The V gene end was trimmed by 1 base and the J gene end by 11 bases; junction bases not matched to a gene: 11. CDR3 amino acids: CASSLGGGRLGKQFF. CDR3 sequence (DNA): TGTGCCAGCAGCTTAGGAGGCGGGAGACTTGGCAAGCAGTTCTTC.

A single count supports this clonotype. An end of the junction does not agree with germline; a read error may underlie this. J is TRBJ1-1 and V is TRBV11-2, with TRBD1 identical over 9 bases. The CDR3 is 14 residues long. Germline CDR1 and CDR2: SGHAT and FQNNGV. The CDR3 nucleotides are TGTGTCAGCAGCTTAGCACAGGGGGCCACTGAAGCTTCCTTT. The encoded protein is CVSSLAQGATEASF.

On this clonotype itself: At one end the junction does not follow the germline gene, possibly because of a read error. The rearrangement uses TRBV12-3 or TRBV12-4 and TRBJ1-2, with D uncertain. The CDR3 is 12 residues long. The CDR3, as DNA: TGTGCCAACAGTTTGGGAGCTTGGGGCTACACCTTC. This codes for CANSLGAWGYTF.

A few counts support this clonotype. The chain has TRBV7-9 and TRBJ1-6; D is perhaps TRBD1 (5 bases). Germline V gene data show CDR1 as SEHNR and CDR2 as FQNEAQ (reference sequence). Between the trimmed V and J ends, which lost 1 base and 4 bases, there was a span of 11 bases. This CDR3 has 16 amino acids. CDR3: CASSLVIGAYNSPLHF. The CDR3 DNA follows: TGTGCCAGCAGCTTAGTTATCGGGGCTTATAATTCACCCCTCCACTTT. The entire variable domain, with the rest obtained from reference TRBV7-9 and TRBJ1-6, is as follows: DTGVSQNPRHKITKRGQNVTFRCDPISEHNRLYWYRQTLGQGPEFLTYFQNEAQLEKSRLLSDRFSAERPKGSFSTLEIQRTEQGDSAMYLCASSLVIGAYNSPLHFGNGTRLTVT.

The table lists this clonotype with many counts. This chain uses TRBV7-9 with TRBJ2-3; possible D gene TRBD2, 6 bases. Germline-derived CDR1 and CDR2 are SEHNR and FQNEAQ (reference sequence). V dropped 5 bases and J dropped 6 bases, with 18 bases sitting between them. The CDR3 has 15 residues. CDR3 nucleotides: TGTGCCAGCAGCCCATTCGGGACTGGGGCGGATACGCAGTATTTT. Its protein is CASSPFGTGADTQYF.

A remark on this clonotype: This could be a read error, since a much larger clone is one nucleotide away. The CDR3 protein is CSVVGGSAAFF. The CDR3 DNA reads TGCAGCGTTGTGGGGGGGAGCGCTGCTTTCTTT. The chain joins TRBV29-1 to TRBJ1-1, with TRBD1 as a possible D gene (5 bases). Trimming removed 4 bases from V and 11 bases from J, with 14 bases in between. Germline-derived CDR1 and CDR2 are SQVTM and ANQGSEA. CDR3 length: 11 residues.